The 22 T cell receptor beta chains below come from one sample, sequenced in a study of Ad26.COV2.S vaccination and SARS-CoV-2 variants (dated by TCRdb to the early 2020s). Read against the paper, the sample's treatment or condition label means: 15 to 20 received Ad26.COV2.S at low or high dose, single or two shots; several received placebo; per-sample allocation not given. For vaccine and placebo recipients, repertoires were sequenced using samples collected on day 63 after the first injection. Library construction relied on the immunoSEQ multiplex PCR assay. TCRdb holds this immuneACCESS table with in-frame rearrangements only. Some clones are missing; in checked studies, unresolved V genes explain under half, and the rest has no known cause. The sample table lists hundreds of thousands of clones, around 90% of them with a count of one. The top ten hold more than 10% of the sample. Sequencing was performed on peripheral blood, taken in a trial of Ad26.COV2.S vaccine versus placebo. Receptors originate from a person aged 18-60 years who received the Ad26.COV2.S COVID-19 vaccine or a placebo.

CDR3 sequence (DNA): TGTGCCAGCAGCATGGGACAGGGGGGGAACAATGAGCAGTTCTTC. The encoded protein is CASSMGQGGNNEQFF. V and J are TRBV9 and TRBJ2-1; TRBD1 matches at 11 bases. The germline V gene has CDR1 SGDLS and CDR2 YYNGEE. The V segment lost 4 bases and the J segment 5 bases; nucleotides outside the gene matches: 5. The CDR3 extends over 15 amino acids.

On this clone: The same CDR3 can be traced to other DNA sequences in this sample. The CDR3 region has the DNA TGCGCCAGCAGCCAAAACTCCTACGAGCAGTACTTC. Its protein product is CASSQNSYEQYF. This chain joins TRBV4-1 and TRBJ2-7, with D unresolved. This CDR3 contains 12 residues. Germline-derived CDR1 and CDR2 are MGHRA and YSYEKL. The V gene lost 2 bases and the J gene lost 0 bases, with 2 bases spanning the gap.

CDR3 loop: CASSLREGGEQYF. DNA of the CDR3: TGTGCCAGCTCACTCAGGGAGGGAGGGGAGCAGTACTTC. This chain uses TRBV18 with TRBJ2-7; 7 bases align to TRBD2. Unmatched junction bases numbered 7, after V lost 4 bases and J lost 7 bases. The CDR3 runs 13 residues. Germline assignment: CDR1 KGHSH and CDR2 LQKENI.

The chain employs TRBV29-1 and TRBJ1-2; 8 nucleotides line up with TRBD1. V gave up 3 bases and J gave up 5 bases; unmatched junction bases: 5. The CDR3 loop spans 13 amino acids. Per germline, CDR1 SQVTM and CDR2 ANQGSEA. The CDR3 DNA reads TGCAGCGTTGAGTACAGGGGGAAATATGGCTACACCTTC. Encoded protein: CSVEYRGKYGYTF.

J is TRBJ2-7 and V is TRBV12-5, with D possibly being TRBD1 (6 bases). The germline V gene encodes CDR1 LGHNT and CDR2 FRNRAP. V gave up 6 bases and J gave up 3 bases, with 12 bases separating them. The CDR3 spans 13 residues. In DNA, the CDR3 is TGTGCTAGTGGGTCAGGGGCTTTCTACGAGCAGTACTTC. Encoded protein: CASGSGAFYEQYF.

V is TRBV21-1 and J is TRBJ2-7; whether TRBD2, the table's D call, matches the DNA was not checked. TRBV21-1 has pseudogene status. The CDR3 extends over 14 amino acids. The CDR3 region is CASSAEGGSYEQYF. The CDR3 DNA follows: TGTGCCAGCAGCGCCGAGGGAGGGAGCTACGAGCAGTACTTC.

The CDR3 nucleotides are TGTGCCTGGAGCCAGGGGAGCTCTGGAAACACCATATATTTT. This sequence encodes CAWSQGSSGNTIYF. The genes are TRBV30 and TRBJ1-3, with a possible D match to TRBD1 (6 bases). The germline gives CDR1 GTSNPN, CDR2 SVGIG (reference sequence). There are 14 residues in the CDR3. The germline V and J ends were trimmed by 3 bases and 0 bases, with 9 bases remaining between them.

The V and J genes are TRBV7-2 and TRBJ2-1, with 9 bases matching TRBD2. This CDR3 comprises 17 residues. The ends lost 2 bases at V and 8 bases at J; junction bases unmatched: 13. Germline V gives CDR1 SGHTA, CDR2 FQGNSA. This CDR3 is CASSLRRGSGSLDEQFF. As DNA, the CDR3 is TGTGCCAGCAGCTTACGCCGCGGTAGCGGGAGTCTCGATGAGCAGTTCTTC.

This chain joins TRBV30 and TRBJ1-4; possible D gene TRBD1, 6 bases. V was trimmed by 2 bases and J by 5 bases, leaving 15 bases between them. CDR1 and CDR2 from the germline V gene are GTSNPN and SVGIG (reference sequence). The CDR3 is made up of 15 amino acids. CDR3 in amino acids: CAWSSRGGYNEKLFF. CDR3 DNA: TGTGCCTGGAGTTCGAGGGGGGGATACAATGAAAAACTGTTTTTT. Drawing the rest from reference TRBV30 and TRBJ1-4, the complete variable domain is SQTIHQWPATLVQPVGSPLSLECTVEGTSNPNLYWYRQAAGRGLQLLFYSVGIGQISSEVPQNLSASRPQDRQFILSSKKLLLSDSGFYLCAWSSRGGYNEKLFFGSGTQLSVL.

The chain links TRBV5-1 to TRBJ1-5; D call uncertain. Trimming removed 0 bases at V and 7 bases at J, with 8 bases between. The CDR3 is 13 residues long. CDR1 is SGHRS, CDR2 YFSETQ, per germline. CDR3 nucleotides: TGCGCCAGCAGCTTGGCGCCAAGACAGCCCCAGCATTTT. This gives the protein CASSLAPRQPQHF.

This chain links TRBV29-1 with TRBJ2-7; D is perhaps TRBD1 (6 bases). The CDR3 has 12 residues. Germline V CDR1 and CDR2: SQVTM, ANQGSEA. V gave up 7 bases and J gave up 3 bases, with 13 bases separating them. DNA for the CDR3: TGCAGCGGGACAGATTATAACTACGAGCAGTACTTC. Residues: CSGTDYNYEQYF.

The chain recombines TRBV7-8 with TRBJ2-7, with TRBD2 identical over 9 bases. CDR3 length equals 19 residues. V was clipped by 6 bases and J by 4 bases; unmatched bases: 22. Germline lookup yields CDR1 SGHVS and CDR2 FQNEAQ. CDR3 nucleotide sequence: TGTGCCAGCAGTACCGGGGCTGTTGGGGGGCTAGCGGGGTTTTACGAGCAGTACTTC. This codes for CASSTGAVGGLAGFYEQYF.

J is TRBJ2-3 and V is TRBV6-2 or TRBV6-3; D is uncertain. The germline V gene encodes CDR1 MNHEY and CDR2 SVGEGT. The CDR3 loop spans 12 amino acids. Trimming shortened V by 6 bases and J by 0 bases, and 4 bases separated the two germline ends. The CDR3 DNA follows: TGTGCCAGCAGCCAAAGCACAGATACGCAGTATTTT. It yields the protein CASSQSTDTQYF.

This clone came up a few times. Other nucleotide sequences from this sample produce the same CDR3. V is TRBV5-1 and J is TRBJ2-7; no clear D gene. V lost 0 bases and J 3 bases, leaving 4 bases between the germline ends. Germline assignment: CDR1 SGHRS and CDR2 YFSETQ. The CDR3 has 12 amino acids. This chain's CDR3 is CASSLGGYEQYF. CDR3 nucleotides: TGCGCCAGCAGCTTGGGTGGCTACGAGCAGTACTTC.

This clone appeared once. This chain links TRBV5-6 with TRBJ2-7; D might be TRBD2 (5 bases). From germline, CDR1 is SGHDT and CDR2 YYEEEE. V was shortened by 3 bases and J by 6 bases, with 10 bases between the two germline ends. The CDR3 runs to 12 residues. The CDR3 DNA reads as TGTGCCAGCAGCTCCGGCGAGGGCGAGCAGTACTTC. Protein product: CASSSGEGEQYF.

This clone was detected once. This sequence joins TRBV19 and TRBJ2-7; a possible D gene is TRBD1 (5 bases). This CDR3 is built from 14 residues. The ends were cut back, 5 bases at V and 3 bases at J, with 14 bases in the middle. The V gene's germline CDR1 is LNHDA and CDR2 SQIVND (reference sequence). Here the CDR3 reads CASSVQGVYYEQYF. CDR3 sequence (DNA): TGTGCCAGTAGTGTCCAGGGTGTCTACTACGAGCAGTACTTC.

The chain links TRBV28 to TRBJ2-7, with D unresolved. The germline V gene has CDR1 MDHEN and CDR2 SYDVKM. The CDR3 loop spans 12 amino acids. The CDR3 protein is CVTALDRYEQYF. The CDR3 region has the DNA TGTGTCACAGCCCTGGACCGGTACGAGCAGTACTTC. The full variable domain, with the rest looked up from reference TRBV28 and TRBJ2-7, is DVKVTQSSRYLVKRTGEKVFLECVQDMDHENMFWYRQDPGLGLRLIYFSYDVKMKEKGDIPEGYSVSREKKERFSLILESASTNQTSMYLCVTALDRYEQYFGPGTRLTVT.

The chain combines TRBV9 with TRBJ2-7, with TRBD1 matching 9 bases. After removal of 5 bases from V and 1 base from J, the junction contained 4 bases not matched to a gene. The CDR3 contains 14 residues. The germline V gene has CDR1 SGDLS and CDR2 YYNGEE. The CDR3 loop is CASSTGTGSYEQYF. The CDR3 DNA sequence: TGTGCCAGCAGTACCGGGACAGGGTCCTACGAGCAGTACTTC.

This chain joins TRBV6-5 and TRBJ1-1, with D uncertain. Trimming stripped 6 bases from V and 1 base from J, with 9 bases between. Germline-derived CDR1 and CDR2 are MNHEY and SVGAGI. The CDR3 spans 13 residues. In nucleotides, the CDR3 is TGTGCCAGCAGAAGTTCAGGGAACACTGAAGCTTTCTTT. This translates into CASRSSGNTEAFF.

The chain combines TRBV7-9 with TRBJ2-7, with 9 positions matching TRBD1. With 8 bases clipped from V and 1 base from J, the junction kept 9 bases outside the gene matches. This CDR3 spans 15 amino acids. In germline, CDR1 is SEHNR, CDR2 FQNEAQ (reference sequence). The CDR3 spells CASVTGTGFSYEQYF. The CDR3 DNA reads TGTGCCAGCGTAACCGGGACAGGGTTTTCCTACGAGCAGTACTTC.

CDR3 amino acids: CASSQAYEEQFF. As DNA, the CDR3 is TGTGCCAGCAGCCAGGCGTATGAGGAGCAGTTCTTC. The chain combines TRBV3-1 (or the pseudogene TRBV3-2) with TRBJ2-1; D unresolved. Trimming shortened V by 3 bases and J by 10 bases, and 10 bases separated the two germline ends. This CDR3 contains 12 residues. Germline V CDR1 and CDR2: LGHDT, YNNKEL (reference sequence).

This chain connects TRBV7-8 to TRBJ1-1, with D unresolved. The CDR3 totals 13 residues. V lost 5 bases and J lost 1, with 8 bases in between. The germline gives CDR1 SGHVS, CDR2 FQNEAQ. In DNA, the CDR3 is TGTGCCAGCAGCCTAGACCGGAACACTGAAGCTTTCTTT. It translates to CASSLDRNTEAFF.